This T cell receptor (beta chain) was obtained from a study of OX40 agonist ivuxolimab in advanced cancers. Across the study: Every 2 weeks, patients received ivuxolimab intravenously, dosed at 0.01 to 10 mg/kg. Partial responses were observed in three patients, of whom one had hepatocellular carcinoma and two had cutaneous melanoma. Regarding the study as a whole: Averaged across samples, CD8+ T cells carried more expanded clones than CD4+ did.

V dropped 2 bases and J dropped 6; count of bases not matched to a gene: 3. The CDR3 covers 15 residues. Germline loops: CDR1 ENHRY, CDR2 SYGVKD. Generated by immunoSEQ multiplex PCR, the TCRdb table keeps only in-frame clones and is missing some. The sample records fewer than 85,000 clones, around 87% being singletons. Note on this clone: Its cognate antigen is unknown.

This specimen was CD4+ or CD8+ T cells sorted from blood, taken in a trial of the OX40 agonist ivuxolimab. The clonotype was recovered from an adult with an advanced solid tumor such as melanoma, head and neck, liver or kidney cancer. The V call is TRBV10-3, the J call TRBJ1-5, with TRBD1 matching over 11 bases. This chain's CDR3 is CAISEGQGAVQPQHF. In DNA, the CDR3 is TGTGCCATCAGTGAGGGACAGGGGGCCGTTCAGCCCCAGCATTTT.